This T cell receptor (beta chain) was observed in a study of shared clonotypes between healthy human individuals. The assay was immunoSEQ multiplex PCR, and TCRdb's table has in-frame clones only and misses some. The table has approximately 1,500,000 clones, more than 95% seen once. Sequences were obtained from naive CD4+ T cells sorted from blood. As to subset: CD45RA+ positively selected. This clonotype was sampled from a man aged 25 to 40 in good health.

The CDR3 reads CASSTLAGDVEQYF. The CDR3 DNA is TGTGCCAGCAGCACACTAGCGGGAGATGTCGAGCAGTACTTC. V is TRBV7-9 and J is TRBJ2-7; 11 positions agree with TRBD2. Germline CDR1 and CDR2: SEHNR and FQNEAQ (reference sequence). V dropped 5 bases and J dropped 6; count of bases not matched to a gene: 6. The CDR3 length is 14 residues.